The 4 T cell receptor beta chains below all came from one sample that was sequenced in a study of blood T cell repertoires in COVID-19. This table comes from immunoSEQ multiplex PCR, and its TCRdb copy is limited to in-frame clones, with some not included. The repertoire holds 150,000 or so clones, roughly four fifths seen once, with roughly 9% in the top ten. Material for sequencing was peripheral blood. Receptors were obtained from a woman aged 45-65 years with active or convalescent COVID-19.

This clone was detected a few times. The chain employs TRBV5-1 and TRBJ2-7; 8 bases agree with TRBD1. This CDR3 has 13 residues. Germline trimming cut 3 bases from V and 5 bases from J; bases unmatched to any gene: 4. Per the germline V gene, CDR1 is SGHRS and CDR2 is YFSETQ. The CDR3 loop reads CASSWTGSDEQYF. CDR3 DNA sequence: TGCGCCAGCAGCTGGACAGGGTCTGACGAGCAGTACTTC. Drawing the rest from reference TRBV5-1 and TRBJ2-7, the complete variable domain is KAGVTQTPRYLIKTRGQQVTLSCSPISGHRSVSWYQQTPGQGLQFLFEYFSETQRNKGNFPGRFSGRQFSNSRSEMNVSTLELGDSALYLCASSWTGSDEQYFGPGTRLTVT.

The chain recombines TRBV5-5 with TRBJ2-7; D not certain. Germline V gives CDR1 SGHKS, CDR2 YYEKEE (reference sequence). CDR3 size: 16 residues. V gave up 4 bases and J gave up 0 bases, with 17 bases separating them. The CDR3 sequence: CASSIHVTSSSYEQYF. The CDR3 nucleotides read TGTGCCAGCAGCATCCATGTCACCTCGAGCTCCTACGAGCAGTACTTC. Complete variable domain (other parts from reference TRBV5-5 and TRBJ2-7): DAGVTQSPTHLIKTRGQQVTLRCSPISGHKSVSWYQQVLGQGPQFIFQYYEKEERGRGNFPDRFSARQFPNYSSELNVNALLLGDSALYLCASSIHVTSSSYEQYFGPGTRLTVT.

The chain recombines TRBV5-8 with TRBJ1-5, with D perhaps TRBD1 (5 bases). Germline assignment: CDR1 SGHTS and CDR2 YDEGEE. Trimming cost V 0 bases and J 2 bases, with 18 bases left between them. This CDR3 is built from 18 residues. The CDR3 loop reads CASSLGQTLGNRNQPQHF. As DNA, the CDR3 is TGTGCCAGCAGCTTGGGACAGACCCTTGGTAATCGCAATCAGCCCCAGCATTTT.

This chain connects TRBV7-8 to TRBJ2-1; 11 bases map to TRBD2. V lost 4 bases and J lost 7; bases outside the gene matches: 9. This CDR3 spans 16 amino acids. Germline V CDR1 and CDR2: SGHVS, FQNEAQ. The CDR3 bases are TGTGCCAGCAGCTCGGGGCTAGCGGGAGGAGGGAATGAGCAGTTCTTC. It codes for CASSSGLAGGGNEQFF.